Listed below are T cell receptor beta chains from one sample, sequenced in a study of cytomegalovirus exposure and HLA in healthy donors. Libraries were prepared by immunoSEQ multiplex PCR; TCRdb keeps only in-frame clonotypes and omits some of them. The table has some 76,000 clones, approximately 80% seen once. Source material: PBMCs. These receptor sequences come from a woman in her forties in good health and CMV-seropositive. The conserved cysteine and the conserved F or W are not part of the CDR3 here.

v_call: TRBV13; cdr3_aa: ASRMYLGGSYNEQF
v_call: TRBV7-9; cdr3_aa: ASSLGGQSYEQY
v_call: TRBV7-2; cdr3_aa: ASSLGSQGQETQY
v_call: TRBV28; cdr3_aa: ASSFRLAEGYEQY
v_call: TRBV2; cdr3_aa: ASSVGTGTYNSPLH
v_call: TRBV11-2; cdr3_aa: ASSLDQGDTQY
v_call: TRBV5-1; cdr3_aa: ASSMPGTGGSYEQY
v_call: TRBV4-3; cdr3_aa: ASSQERRGGYGYT
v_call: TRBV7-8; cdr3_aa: ASTRRENTEAF
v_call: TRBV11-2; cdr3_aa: ASSLGQGSEQY
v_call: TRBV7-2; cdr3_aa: ASSLFGGQGGQETQY
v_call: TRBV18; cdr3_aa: ASSPQTGGLNTEAF
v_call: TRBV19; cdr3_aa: ASSISRTDETQY
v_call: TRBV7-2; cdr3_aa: ASSLDMASGVFTDTQY
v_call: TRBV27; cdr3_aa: ASSRQGAYEQY
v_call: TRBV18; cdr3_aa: ASSPVSSRITDTQY
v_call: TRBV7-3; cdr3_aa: ASSFWGPNTGELF
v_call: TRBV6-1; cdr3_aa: ASSGNRGSYNEQF
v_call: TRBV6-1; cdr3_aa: AIPTGGDADTQY
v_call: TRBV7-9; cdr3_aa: ASSLQSRGGTDTQY
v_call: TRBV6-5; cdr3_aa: ATRTVYEQY
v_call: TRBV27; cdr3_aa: ASSLRGSGANVLT
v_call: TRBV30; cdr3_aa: AWSGGGLSSSPLH
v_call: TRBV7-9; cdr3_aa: ASSRDRIPLMGGYT
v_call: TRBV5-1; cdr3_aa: ASSLGGGKNNEQF
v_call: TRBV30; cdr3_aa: AWKFGGDEQY
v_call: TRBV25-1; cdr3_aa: ASAIGQGAGNEQF
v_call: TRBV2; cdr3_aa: ASRETTTPTDTQY
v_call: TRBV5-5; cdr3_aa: ASSLNRAEAF
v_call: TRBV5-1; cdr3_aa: ASSLTGGGAGYEQY
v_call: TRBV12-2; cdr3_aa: ASRPIGLNEQF
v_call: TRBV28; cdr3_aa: ASSLSGFSNQPQH
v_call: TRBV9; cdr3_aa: ASSVGDSGGAYNEQF
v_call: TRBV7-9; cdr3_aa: ASSLELLFPDTQY
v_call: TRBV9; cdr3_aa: ASSEGGGTTNEKLF
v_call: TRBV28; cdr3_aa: ASARGGEELNYGYT
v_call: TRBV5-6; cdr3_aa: ASSPGQGNLNTEAF
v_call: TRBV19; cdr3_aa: ASSVGQGYEQY
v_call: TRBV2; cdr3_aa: ASLRDRGYEQY
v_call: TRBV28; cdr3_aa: ASSYDRGEQY
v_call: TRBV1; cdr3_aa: TSSQGEGGAHEQY
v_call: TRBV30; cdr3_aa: AWSGGLGENIQY
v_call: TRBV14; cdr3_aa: ASSQNMGTSYNEQF
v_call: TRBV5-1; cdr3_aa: ASSSTVNTGELF
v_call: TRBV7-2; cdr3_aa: ASSRRGEGAEKLF
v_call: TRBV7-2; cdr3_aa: ASSLGGNYGYT
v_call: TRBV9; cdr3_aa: ASSVGYGNTIY
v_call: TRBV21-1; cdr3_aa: ASSKALLGRHTDTQY
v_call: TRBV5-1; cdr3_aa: ASGQGITNEKLF